These T cell receptor beta chains were read from a single sample in a study of OX40 agonist ivuxolimab in advanced cancers. Clones were sequenced by immunoSEQ multiplex PCR, and TCRdb holds only the in-frame ones, with some missing. The table shows over 30,000 clones, with approximately 80% occurring only once. The material sequenced was CD4+ or CD8+ T cells sorted from blood, taken in a trial of the OX40 agonist ivuxolimab. Receptors originate from an adult with an advanced solid tumor such as melanoma, head and neck, liver or kidney cancer. The CDR3 runs from the conserved cysteine through the conserved F or W. Fields, in order: clone size, J gene, D gene, V gene, CDR3 DNA, CDR3 protein. The D gene is left open where the match is weak. Clone size is shown for a subset of rows, as once, few, many or a class of expanded clone.

size: NA; J: TRBJ1-1; D: NA; V: TRBV2; DNA: TGTGCCAGCAGTGAAAGACAGATAAACACTGAAGCTTTCTTT; CDR3: CASSERQINTEAFF
size: NA; J: TRBJ1-3; D: TRBD1; V: TRBV7-2; DNA: TGTGCCAGCAGCCCTAAAACGACAGGGGGCTCTGGAAACACCATATATTTT; CDR3: CASSPKTTGGSGNTIYF
size: few; J: TRBJ2-3; D: TRBD2; V: TRBV7-3; DNA: TGTGCCAGCAGCTCTAGCGGGGGCGGCACAGATACGCAGTATTTT; CDR3: CASSSSGGGTDTQYF
size: once; J: TRBJ1-2; D: NA; V: TRBV7-9; DNA: TGTGCCAGCAGCGATTACTTAGGGGGTTCTAACTATGGCTACACCTTC; CDR3: CASSDYLGGSNYGYTF
size: NA; J: TRBJ1-3; D: NA; V: TRBV18; DNA: TGTGCCAGCTCACCACGGGGACCTCAAGTTGGAAACACCATATATTTT; CDR3: CASSPRGPQVGNTIYF
size: NA; J: TRBJ2-2; D: TRBD2; V: TRBV9; DNA: TGTGCCAGCAGCGTTCTAGCGGGAGCCGGGGAGCTGTTTTTT; CDR3: CASSVLAGAGELFF
size: NA; J: TRBJ2-1; D: TRBD2; V: TRBV4-2; DNA: TGTGCCAGCAGCCAATCAGCGGGAGGGCCCATTGAGCAGTTCTTC; CDR3: CASSQSAGGPIEQFF
size: NA; J: TRBJ2-4; D: TRBD1; V: TRBV27; DNA: TGTGCCAGCAGATCGCGGCCGGGACAGGGCTTAGGGAACATTCAGTACTTC; CDR3: CASRSRPGQGLGNIQYF
size: NA; J: TRBJ2-7; D: NA; V: TRBV6-5; DNA: TGTGCCAGCAGTCCCCTTCTGAGCCCCTACGAGCAGTACTTC; CDR3: CASSPLLSPYEQYF
size: NA; J: TRBJ2-7; D: TRBD2; V: TRBV7-9; DNA: TGTGCCAGCAGCATGAGCGGGATAGGCTACGAGCAGTACTTC; CDR3: CASSMSGIGYEQYF
size: NA; J: TRBJ2-3; D: NA; V: TRBV7-2; DNA: TGTGCCAGCAGCCGGACCCCCAAATTAGTTACGAATACGCAGTATTTT; CDR3: CASSRTPKLVTNTQYF
size: NA; J: TRBJ1-4; D: NA; V: TRBV5-1; DNA: TGCGCCAGCAGCTTGGCGTCGGCTAATGAAAAACTGTTTTTT; CDR3: CASSLASANEKLFF
size: NA; J: TRBJ2-3; D: NA; V: TRBV30; DNA: TGTGCCTGGAAGGGGTGGGGTAATACAGATACGCAGTATTTT; CDR3: CAWKGWGNTDTQYF
size: NA; J: TRBJ2-2; D: NA; V: TRBV28; DNA: TGTGCCAGCAGTTTACCAGGGACTAACACCGGGGAGCTGTTTTTT; CDR3: CASSLPGTNTGELFF
size: NA; J: TRBJ2-7; D: NA; V: TRBV16; DNA: TGTGCCAGCAGCCAATCATCATACGAGCAGTACTTC; CDR3: CASSQSSYEQYF
size: NA; J: TRBJ2-5; D: NA; V: TRBV9; DNA: TGTGCCAGCAGCGTAACTGACCAAGAGACCCAGTACTTC; CDR3: CASSVTDQETQYF
size: NA; J: TRBJ1-2; D: NA; V: TRBV6-4; DNA: TGTGCCAGCAGCGGATTGGGGGGATACACCTTC; CDR3: CASSGLGGYTF
size: NA; J: TRBJ2-1; D: NA; V: TRBV4-1; DNA: TGCGCCAGCAGCCGCACCAGGAGGGATGAGCAGTTCTTC; CDR3: CASSRTRRDEQFF
size: NA; J: TRBJ2-7; D: TRBD2; V: TRBV5-4; DNA: TGTGCCAGCAGCTTGCTAGCGGGAGCAGGCTACGAGCAGTACTTC; CDR3: CASSLLAGAGYEQYF
size: NA; J: TRBJ1-4; D: NA; V: TRBV9; DNA: TGTGCCAGCAGCTCGCGACAGACTAATGAAAAACTGTTTTTT; CDR3: CASSSRQTNEKLFF
size: NA; J: TRBJ2-7; D: NA; V: TRBV28; DNA: TGTGCCAGCAGTTTAAGGGGTCGGACCTACGAGCAGTACTTC; CDR3: CASSLRGRTYEQYF
size: NA; J: TRBJ1-2; D: TRBD1; V: TRBV18; DNA: TGTGCCAGCTCCCTCGGGACAGACTATGGCTACACCTTC; CDR3: CASSLGTDYGYTF
size: NA; J: TRBJ1-3; D: NA; V: TRBV7-6; DNA: TGTGCCAGCAGCTCCCTCGGGGGAAACACCATATATTTT; CDR3: CASSSLGGNTIYF
size: NA; J: TRBJ1-5; D: NA; V: TRBV4-1; DNA: TGCGCCAGCAGCCAAGAGGGAGGGGTTGTAGACAATCAGCCCCAGCATTTT; CDR3: CASSQEGGVVDNQPQHF
size: NA; J: TRBJ1-4; D: NA; V: TRBV6-5; DNA: TGTGCCAGCAGTTACGTTAGGGGTAATGAAAAACTGTTTTTT; CDR3: CASSYVRGNEKLFF
size: few; J: TRBJ2-1; D: NA; V: TRBV7-9; DNA: TGTGCCAGCAGCTTACTTCAGGGTGAGCAGTTCTTC; CDR3: CASSLLQGEQFF
size: few; J: TRBJ2-1; D: NA; V: TRBV7-6; DNA: TGTGCCAGCAGCTTCGATCAGGGCCCCTACAATGAGCAGTTCTTC; CDR3: CASSFDQGPYNEQFF
size: NA; J: TRBJ2-7; D: TRBD2; V: TRBV2; DNA: TGTGCCAGCACTAGCGGGCGGAACTACGAGCAGTACTTC; CDR3: CASTSGRNYEQYF
size: NA; J: TRBJ2-4; D: TRBD2; V: TRBV18; DNA: TGTGCCAGCTCGAACGGCCCCTCTAGCGGCCTCGCCAAAAACATTCAGTACTTC; CDR3: CASSNGPSSGLAKNIQYF
size: NA; J: TRBJ1-5; D: NA; V: TRBV5-8; DNA: TGTGCCAGCAGCTTGGGGACCGGCCCCCGCAATCAGCCCCAGCATTTT; CDR3: CASSLGTGPRNQPQHF
size: NA; J: TRBJ1-1; D: NA; V: TRBV7-8; DNA: TGTGCCAGTTTGGAGGCATGGGGAACTGAAGCTTTCTTT; CDR3: CASLEAWGTEAFF
size: NA; J: TRBJ2-6; D: NA; V: TRBV19; DNA: TGTGCCAGTAGTAATGCAGGGTGGGCTGGGGCCAACGTCCTGACTTTC; CDR3: CASSNAGWAGANVLTF
size: NA; J: TRBJ2-7; D: NA; V: TRBV11-2; DNA: TGTGCCAGCAGCTTTATCAGGCCGGAGCAGTACTTC; CDR3: CASSFIRPEQYF
size: NA; J: TRBJ2-5; D: TRBD2; V: TRBV6-5; DNA: TGTGCCAGCACCCGAGCGGGAGCCCAAGAGACCCAGTACTTC; CDR3: CASTRAGAQETQYF
size: NA; J: TRBJ2-7; D: TRBD1; V: TRBV6-5; DNA: TGTGCCAGCAGTTCTCCGGGACAGCCCCCCTACGAGCAGTACTTC; CDR3: CASSSPGQPPYEQYF
size: NA; J: TRBJ2-2; D: TRBD2; V: TRBV15; DNA: TGTGCCACCAGAGGGAGGGCAGCCCGGGGCACCGGGGAGCTGTTTTTT; CDR3: CATRGRAARGTGELFF
size: NA; J: TRBJ2-2; D: TRBD2; V: TRBV30; DNA: TGTGCCTGGAAGACTAGCGGGAACACCGGGGAGCTGTTTTTT; CDR3: CAWKTSGNTGELFF
size: NA; J: TRBJ2-7; D: TRBD1; V: TRBV19; DNA: TGTGCCAGTAGCAAAACCGGGACAGGGGTTTACGAGCAGTACTTC; CDR3: CASSKTGTGVYEQYF
size: NA; J: TRBJ1-2; D: NA; V: TRBV2; DNA: TGTGCCAGCAGTGGTCCGACAAGGGGACTAGGGGGCTACACCTTC; CDR3: CASSGPTRGLGGYTF
size: NA; J: TRBJ1-1; D: NA; V: TRBV5-1; DNA: TGCGCCAGCACTAGGGCAGGGGATTCGGGGGGAGGAGCTTTCTTT; CDR3: CASTRAGDSGGGAFF
size: NA; J: TRBJ2-5; D: NA; V: TRBV19; DNA: TGTGCCAGTAGTAAATCGCGGTCAGGCCAAGAGACCCAGTACTTC; CDR3: CASSKSRSGQETQYF
size: few; J: TRBJ2-7; D: NA; V: TRBV15; DNA: TGTGCCACCAGCAAGGACAGAAACTACGAGCAGTACTTC; CDR3: CATSKDRNYEQYF
size: NA; J: TRBJ1-4; D: NA; V: TRBV11-2; DNA: TGTGCCAGCAGCTTGGAAGGGGCTAATGAAAAACTGTTTTTT; CDR3: CASSLEGANEKLFF
size: few; J: TRBJ2-7; D: NA; V: TRBV2; DNA: TGTGCCAGCACTTCATCGGCTAGCGTACACTTC; CDR3: CASTSSASVHF
size: few; J: TRBJ2-1; D: NA; V: TRBV15; DNA: TGTGCCACCAGCAAGGGGGCGGGGGCGGACAATGAGCAGTTCTTC; CDR3: CATSKGAGADNEQFF
size: NA; J: TRBJ2-1; D: TRBD2; V: TRBV6-5; DNA: TGTGCCAGCAGTTACAGTCTAGCGGGAGTTGGTGAGCAGTTCTTC; CDR3: CASSYSLAGVGEQFF
size: NA; J: TRBJ1-5; D: TRBD1; V: TRBV4-1; DNA: TGCGCCAGCAGCCAAGACTACAGGGGTCTCCAGCCCCAGCATTTT; CDR3: CASSQDYRGLQPQHF
size: NA; J: TRBJ1-1; D: TRBD1; V: TRBV4-2; DNA: TGTGCCAGCAGTCGCCATCCCGGGACAGGGGGTACGGACACTGAAGCTTTCTTT; CDR3: CASSRHPGTGGTDTEAFF
size: NA; J: TRBJ1-4; D: TRBD1; V: TRBV7-9; DNA: TGTGCCAGCAGCACCCCGGGACAGGGGGTATATTCAACTAATGAAAAACTGTTTTTT; CDR3: CASSTPGQGVYSTNEKLFF
size: NA; J: TRBJ2-3; D: TRBD1; V: TRBV19; DNA: TGTGCCAGTAGTTCCCCGACAGGGTTGGGATACAGAGATACGCAGTATTTT; CDR3: CASSSPTGLGYRDTQYF
size: once; J: TRBJ2-3; D: TRBD2; V: TRBV30; DNA: TGTGCCTGGAGTGTGGGCGGCGGGGGAGATACGCAGTATTTT; CDR3: CAWSVGGGGDTQYF
size: few; J: TRBJ1-5; D: NA; V: TRBV28; DNA: TGTGCCAGCAGTCCCAGGGTGGATCAGCCCCAGCATTTT; CDR3: CASSPRVDQPQHF
size: few; J: TRBJ1-3; D: NA; V: TRBV11-3; DNA: TGTGCCAGCAGCTTAGCAGGGCACTCTGGAAACACCATATATTTT; CDR3: CASSLAGHSGNTIYF
size: few; J: TRBJ1-4; D: TRBD1; V: TRBV19; DNA: TGTGCCAGTACCCCGACAGGGAATGAAAAACTGTTTTTT; CDR3: CASTPTGNEKLFF
size: once; J: TRBJ1-3; D: NA; V: TRBV5-1; DNA: TGCGCCAGCAGCTTGGTGGCAAGCTCTGGAAACACCATATATTTT; CDR3: CASSLVASSGNTIYF
size: NA; J: TRBJ2-1; D: NA; V: TRBV2; DNA: TGTGCCAGCAGTGGGGATAGCAGCTCCTACCAACGCTCCTACAATGAGCAGTTCTTC; CDR3: CASSGDSSSYQRSYNEQFF
size: NA; J: TRBJ2-4; D: NA; V: TRBV5-1; DNA: TGCGCCAGCAGCTTGGGGGGTGGGATTGGGGCCAAAAACATTCAGTACTTC; CDR3: CASSLGGGIGAKNIQYF
size: NA; J: TRBJ2-3; D: NA; V: TRBV7-3; DNA: TGTGCCAGCAGCTCGGGCCCGGGGGATACGCAGTATTTT; CDR3: CASSSGPGDTQYF
size: NA; J: TRBJ2-1; D: TRBD2; V: TRBV7-9; DNA: TGTGCCAGCAGCCCACTAAGCGGGAGCTCCTACAATGAGCAGTTCTTC; CDR3: CASSPLSGSSYNEQFF
size: NA; J: TRBJ2-7; D: NA; V: TRBV7-9; DNA: TGTGCCAGCAGCCTTGACAGGTACCACGAGCAGTACTTC; CDR3: CASSLDRYHEQYF